This T cell receptor (beta chain) is drawn from a study of shared clonotypes between healthy human individuals (dated by TCRdb to the early 2020s). A note on the overall study: The cohort included three men and two women between 18 and 49 years of age. The study deeply sequenced blood TCR repertoires of 5 or 6 healthy adults to estimate repertoire size and the extent of clonotype sharing between individuals. Each donor's leukapheresis produced roughly between roughly 0.9 and 8.9 billion PBMCs. For each donor, CD4 naive and CD4 memory were each given three plates, CD8 naive was given two plates, and CD8 memory was given one plate. Libraries were prepared and TCR repertoires were sequenced by different laboratories using diverse techniques, in order to increase sequencing depth and limit assay-specific biases.

TCR CDR3 regions were amplified from genomic DNA by multiplex PCR using the deep immunoSEQ assay. Genomic DNA extracted from each cell subset was distributed evenly over all wells of several immunoSEQ 96-well plates, and each plate served as one replicate. For sorted subsets, each replicate PCR was loaded with 200 to 250 ng genomic DNA, equivalent to about 30,000 T cell genomes. Purified libraries were measured with a Qubit 3.0 fluorometer, size-checked on a Bioanalyzer 2100, and measured again with the KAPA Library Quantification kit. Every immunoSEQ 96-well plate was sequenced on a dedicated single-read 150-cycle Illumina NextSeq 550 flow cell. The original pipeline was this. Because the immunoSEQ output held only junctional sequences and lacked quality scores, the filtering could not match the filtering applied to full-length reads. To assign V/J genes and CDR3, sequences were annotated using PyIR, a Python wrapper for IgBLAST v1.9, with IMGT germline references. Reads were removed for weak V/J assignments (E-value above 1e-6), missing CDR3, stop codons, out-of-frame junctions, or ambiguous translated residues. V3J clonotypes were defined as sequences sharing the same inferred V gene, J gene, and CDR3 amino acid sequence. Percentage overlap between repertoires was computed as shared unique clonotypes divided by the size of the smaller repertoire. Repertoire richness was assessed with RTK rarefaction, the Chao1 estimator, and Recon v2.1 estimates of unobserved clonotypes. Generation probabilities were computed with OLGA for all TCRbeta clonotypes obtained by the gDNA method from four donors. TCRdb obtained this table from immuneACCESS and retained in-frame rearrangements with V and J assigned. These tables miss some clones; where compared with another copy, unresolved V genes account for less than half of the shortfall, and the remainder is unexplained. The DNA gave D and trimming, while V, J and clone size come from that table. The table for this sample lists approximately 1,500,000 clones; roughly 96% of them were counted only once. 0.95% to 1.5% of the sample comes from the top ten.

Results and caveats for the whole study, not just this receptor: The small number of donors limited the genetic and exposure-history diversity represented. Naive subsets generally had larger estimated clonotype richness than memory subsets did. When four donors were compared, the shared fraction of clonotypes was around 5% for naive CD4, around 3.5% for naive CD8, 2.3% for memory CD4, and roughly 0.4% for memory CD8. Rarefaction of sorted-subset datasets indicated incomplete sequencing despite the large sequencing depth. Higher generation probabilities were observed for clonotypes shared by all four sorted-subset donors than for non-shared clonotypes. Sampling was limited to blood, and TCR repertoires in tissue likely differ from TCR repertoires in blood. Based on pairwise subsampling, the degree of clonotype sharing among donors was expected to be affected by sequencing depth.

The CDR3 holds 12 amino acids from the cysteine to the phenylalanine. CDR3 DNA only is kept here, 36 bases in frame from base 1. CDR1 and CDR2, looked up from the germline V gene (reference sequence), are GTSNPN and SVGIG. V is shortened by 0 bases, J by 7 bases, and the region joining them spans 9 bases. In the case of this clone: What antigen it recognizes has not been identified. No per-base quality is available; no much larger clone lies one base away.

Donors were healthy HIV-negative adults with no recently reported acute infections or vaccinations. Every donor was a Caucasian adult residing in Nashville, Tennessee, USA. CD4+ T cells were enriched by magnetic negative selection, after which naive cells were positively selected on CD45RA and the negative fraction was taken as the memory subset. Blood was obtained by leukapheresis, after which PBMCs were separated by Ficoll-Histopaque density gradient centrifugation and cryopreserved in liquid nitrogen vapor phase. Purity and quantity of every magnetically sorted T cell population were checked by analytical flow cytometry. Genomic DNA was isolated from every sorted fraction and measured by UV absorbance on a Nanodrop 2000c.

This clonotype was obtained from a man younger than 45 in good health. Sequencing used naive CD4+ T cells sorted from blood. The label giving this sample's cell subset or site can be read as: CD45RA+ positively selected. The rearranged segments are TRBV30 and TRBJ2-5, with the identity of the D gene unclear. CDR3 reads: CAWSVGPVTQYF. The nucleotide sequence reads as follows: TGTGCCTGGAGTGTTGGCCCCGTGACCCAGTACTTC.